This entry lists 32 T cell receptor beta chains sequenced from one sample in a study (dated by TCRdb to about 2016). The library was generated by RT-PCR. Sequenced on an Illumina MiSeq. TCRdb itself trimmed the public reads at Q25 with fastp, ran MiXCR and retained productive beta chains. One record per CDR3 amino acid sequence lists the most common genes and DNA. The sample profile shows almost 700,000 distinct CDR3 sequences; approximately 15% of them were found once. Around 3.3% of the sample goes to the ten largest clones. Sequenced material: memory CD4+ T cells from blood. These receptors were obtained from a female donor in good health, serving as a healthy control.

This clonotype was seen many times. The chain uses TRBV5-1 and TRBJ2-3; no clear D gene. There are 13 residues in the CDR3. Germline values: CDR1 SGHRS, CDR2 YFSETQ. V shed 0 bases and J shed 4 bases, with 6 bases lying between them. CDR3 nucleotides: TGCGCCAGCAGCTTGGAGGGCGCAGATACGCAGTATTTT. It is translated as CASSLEGADTQYF.

This clonotype came up a few times. This chain uses TRBV20-1 with TRBJ2-1; 13 nucleotides align to TRBD2. The CDR3 extends over 18 amino acids. Germline CDR1 reads DFQATT; CDR2 reads SNEGSKA (reference sequence). V gave up 1 base and J gave up 1 base; unmatched junction bases: 7. The CDR3 DNA sequence: TGCAGTGCTAGAGCCACTAGCGGGAGGGCCGTTTCCTACAATGAGCAGTTCTTC. Translating gives CSARATSGRAVSYNEQFF.

This clonotype was picked up many times. The V gene is TRBV7-9, the J gene TRBJ1-1; D remains unclear. Germline CDR1 SEHNR, CDR2 FQNEAQ (reference sequence). This CDR3 is 13 amino acids long. V shed 1 base and J shed 6 bases, with 9 bases lying between them. The CDR3 loop reads CASSLVSQSEAFF. CDR3 in DNA: TGTGCCAGCAGCTTAGTATCTCAATCTGAAGCTTTCTTT.

This clonotype was found many times. The chain has TRBV3-1 and TRBJ2-1; the D call may be TRBD1 or TRBD2 (5 bases each). The germline gives CDR1 LGHDT, CDR2 YNNKEL (reference sequence). V lost 4 bases to trimming and J lost 8 bases, with 15 bases between them. CDR3 length: 14 amino acids. The CDR3 coding sequence is TGTGCCAGCAGCCGCCGTGCCCAGGGAGATGAGCAGTTCTTC. This gives the protein CASSRRAQGDEQFF.

CDR3 amino acids: CASSRFGQGHNEQFF. The CDR3 DNA is TGTGCCAGCAGTCGATTTGGGCAGGGGCACAATGAGCAGTTCTTC. The chain combines TRBV6-5 with TRBJ2-1; D perhaps matches TRBD1 (6 bases). The germline V gene has CDR1 MNHEY and CDR2 SVGAGI. The CDR3 is 15 residues long. Trimming stripped 5 bases from V and 5 bases from J, with 16 bases between.

This clonotype was found a few times. The chain employs TRBV20-1 and TRBJ2-5; TRBD2 matches at 12 bases. CDR3 length: 15 amino acids. The germline V gene encodes CDR1 DFQATT and CDR2 SNEGSKA (reference sequence). The V gene end was trimmed by 6 bases and the J gene end by 1 base; junction bases not matched to a gene: 6. The CDR3: CSAAGLAGSQETQYF. CDR3 nucleotides: TGCAGTGCCGCAGGACTAGCGGGAAGCCAAGAGACCCAGTACTTC.

A few counts support this clonotype. This chain's CDR3 is CASSVATVGKQFF. The CDR3 nucleotides read TGTGCCAGCAGCGTAGCTACTGTGGGTAAGCAGTTCTTC. The rearrangement links TRBV9 to TRBJ2-1; D is undetermined. Trimming pared 0 bases from V and 11 bases from J, leaving 12 bases between. The CDR3 is made up of 13 amino acids. CDR1 and CDR2 (germline): SGDLS, YYNGEE. The complete variable domain, with remaining parts taken from reference TRBV9 and TRBJ2-1, reads DSGVTQTPKHLITATGQRVTLRCSPRSGDLSVYWYQQSLDQGLQFLIQYYNGEERAKGNILERFSAQQFPDLHSELNLSSLELGDSALYFCASSVATVGKQFFGPGTRLTVL.

This clonotype was detected only a few times. The chain links TRBV6-5 to TRBJ2-7, with a weak D call TRBD2 (6 bases). CDR1 is MNHEY, CDR2 SVGAGI, per germline. V lost 7 bases, J lost 3 bases, and 16 bases lay in between. This CDR3 region has 14 residues. The CDR3 here is CASTPSAGSYEQYF. The CDR3 coding sequence is TGTGCCAGCACTCCCTCGGCGGGAAGCTACGAGCAGTACTTC.

The V gene is TRBV12-3 or TRBV12-4, the J gene TRBJ2-7, with D unresolved. This CDR3 contains 14 residues. The V end was cut by 5 bases, the J end by 3 bases, with 14 bases between. CDR3 coding DNA: TGTGCCAGCAGTACAGAGCCCCGAGGCTACGAGCAGTACTTC. It specifies CASSTEPRGYEQYF.

In nucleotides, the CDR3 is TGTGCCACCAGCAGTCAAACAGGGAACGGCTACACCTTC. This sequence encodes CATSSQTGNGYTF. The chain joins TRBV15 to TRBJ1-2; D is perhaps TRBD1 (6 bases). The ends were cut back, 3 bases at V and 8 bases at J, with 13 bases in the middle. This CDR3 has 13 residues. Per germline, CDR1 LNHNV and CDR2 YYDKDF (reference sequence).

This clonotype has a handful of counts. J is TRBJ2-5 and V is TRBV4-2; 11 nucleotides align to TRBD2. CDR3 length equals 16 residues. The V segment lost 0 bases and the J segment 5 bases; nucleotides outside the gene matches: 5. Germline loops: CDR1 LGHNA, CDR2 YNFKEQ. CDR3 DNA sequence: TGTGCCAGCAGCCAAGATAAACTAGCGGGAGTCGAGACCCAGTACTTC. Its protein product is CASSQDKLAGVETQYF.

The chain combines TRBV18 with TRBJ2-6; 10 nucleotides match TRBD1. CDR3 size: 18 residues. Germline-derived CDR1 and CDR2 are KGHSH and LQKENI. The junction had 7 bases not matched to a gene; V was cut back by 3 bases and J by 2 bases. As DNA, the CDR3 is TGTGCCAGCTCACCGAGACAGGGGGCGCTCACTGGGGCCAACGTCCTGACTTTC. It specifies CASSPRQGALTGANVLTF.

This chain uses TRBV20-1 with TRBJ1-5; D gene uncertain. The V gene lost 3 bases and the J gene lost 0 bases, with 12 bases spanning the gap. The CDR3 loop spans 15 amino acids. CDR1 and CDR2 from the germline V gene are DFQATT and SNEGSKA (reference sequence). The CDR3 here is CSASPGVASNQPQHF. Here the CDR3 DNA reads TGCAGTGCTAGCCCCGGCGTTGCTAGCAATCAGCCCCAGCATTTT.

Many counts were recorded for this clonotype. The CDR3 nucleotides read TGTGCCATCGAAAACAGGGGAAACATTCAGTACTTC. Translating it yields CAIENRGNIQYF. The chain employs TRBV10-3 and TRBJ2-4; 7 bases match TRBD1. The CDR3 consists of 12 residues. The V and J ends lost 8 bases and 6 bases, in that order; junction bases with no gene match: 4. Per germline, CDR1 ENHRY and CDR2 SYGVKD.

The table lists this clonotype with many counts. The V call is TRBV10-3, the J call TRBJ1-6, with 10 bases identical to TRBD1. The CDR3 covers 15 residues. The trim removed 10 bases at V and 9 bases at J, leaving 12 bases unmatched. The germline gives CDR1 ENHRY, CDR2 SYGVKD. This CDR3 reads CATGTGTGVSSPLHF. CDR3 sequence (DNA): TGTGCCACGGGTACCGGGACAGGGGTTAGTTCACCCCTCCACTTT.

The chain combines TRBV5-1 with TRBJ2-6, with D perhaps being TRBD1 or TRBD2 (5 bases each). Germline values: CDR1 SGHRS, CDR2 YFSETQ. CDR3 size: 15 residues. Trimming pared 6 bases from V and 0 bases from J, leaving 10 bases between. This chain's CDR3 is CASTNGTSGANVLTF. CDR3 bases: TGCGCCAGCACTAACGGGACCTCTGGGGCCAACGTCCTGACTTTC.

The table lists this clonotype with many counts. The J gene is TRBJ2-1, the V gene TRBV7-2; 9 nucleotides match TRBD1. This CDR3 region has 15 residues. Germline V gives CDR1 SGHTA, CDR2 FQGNSA. Unmatched junction bases numbered 10, after V lost 5 bases and J lost 8 bases. CDR3 bases: TGTGCCAGCAGCCCGGACCGGGACAGGGTCGATGAGCAGTTCTTC. This sequence encodes CASSPDRDRVDEQFF.

The sample holds a few counts of this clonotype. The V gene is TRBV4-2, the J gene TRBJ2-3; D may be TRBD1 (6 bases). Germline values: CDR1 LGHNA, CDR2 YNFKEQ. The CDR3 is 13 amino acids. V was shortened by 2 bases and J by 4 bases, with 7 bases between the two germline ends. CDR3 in DNA: TGTGCCAGCAGCCAAACAGGGCCAGATACGCAGTATTTT. Its protein product is CASSQTGPDTQYF.

V usage is TRBV12-3 or TRBV12-4 and J usage is TRBJ1-1; TRBD1 is a possible D gene (5 bases). The CDR3 is 13 amino acids. V lost 3 bases and J lost 6, with 11 bases in between. As DNA, the CDR3 is TGTGCCAGCAGTTTCCACCTAGGGGCTGAAGCTTTCTTT. This encodes CASSFHLGAEAFF.

This clonotype was counted at least ten times. The chain combines TRBV6-5 with TRBJ2-3, with 10 bases identical to TRBD1. The CDR3 runs 17 residues. Germline CDR1 is MNHEY and CDR2 is SVGAGI. With 4 bases clipped from V and 1 base from J, the junction kept 8 bases outside the gene matches. The CDR3 protein is CASSSGRGTGGTDTQYF. The CDR3 coding sequence is TGTGCCAGCAGTTCGGGACGCGGGACAGGGGGCACAGATACGCAGTATTTT.

Only a few counts were recorded for this clonotype. The chain couples TRBV10-3 to TRBJ2-2; D not resolved. V shed 1 base and J shed 10 bases, with 4 bases lying between them. This CDR3 has 11 amino acids. Looked up from germline, CDR1 is ENHRY and CDR2 is SYGVKD. CDR3 region: CAISEYEELFF. For the CDR3, the DNA is TGTGCCATCAGTGAGTACGAGGAGCTGTTTTTT.

The chain employs TRBV7-2 and TRBJ2-2; the D gene is possibly TRBD1 (5 bases). The V end lost 2 bases, the J end lost 0 bases, and 10 bases lay between the germline ends. This CDR3 has 16 amino acids. Germline CDR1 and CDR2: SGHTA and FQGNSA. The CDR3 spells CASSLMGPANTGELFF. The CDR3 coding sequence is TGTGCCAGCAGCTTAATGGGGCCCGCGAACACCGGGGAGCTGTTTTTT.

The V and J genes are TRBV6-2 or TRBV6-3 and TRBJ1-2; tentatively, D is TRBD1 (5 bases). V was clipped by 6 bases and J by 7 bases, with 12 bases between them. The CDR3 runs to 12 residues. Germline CDR1 and CDR2: MNHEY and SVGEGT. CDR3: CASSHPGGGYTF. The CDR3 DNA sequence: TGTGCCAGCAGCCACCCTGGGGGTGGCTACACCTTC.

The chain couples TRBV2 to TRBJ2-7; no firm D call. In germline, CDR1 is SNHLY, CDR2 FYNNEI. Trimming pared 6 bases from V and 1 base from J, leaving 10 bases between. CDR3 size: 13 residues. This chain's CDR3 is CASSVEKSYEQYF. Here the CDR3 DNA reads TGTGCCAGCAGCGTCGAAAAATCCTACGAGCAGTACTTC.

The V call is TRBV5-1, the J call TRBJ2-7; a possible D gene is TRBD1 (6 bases). The CDR3 runs 13 residues. The germline gives CDR1 SGHRS, CDR2 YFSETQ. V was trimmed by 5 bases and J by 1 base, leaving 10 bases between them. In nucleotides, the CDR3 is TGCGCCAGCAGAGCTGGACAGTCCTACGAGCAGTACTTC. This sequence encodes CASRAGQSYEQYF.

This clonotype was seen only a few times. The chain carries TRBV2 and TRBJ2-1; 7 bases fit TRBD1. After removal of 7 bases from V and 3 bases from J, the junction contained 9 bases not matched to a gene. Germline loops: CDR1 SNHLY, CDR2 FYNNEI. The CDR3 totals 15 residues. The CDR3 DNA reads TGTGCCAGCACTACCGGGACAGAAGGCTACAATGAGCAGTTCTTC. This encodes CASTTGTEGYNEQFF.

V and J are TRBV20-1 and TRBJ1-2; 8 bases line up with TRBD1. Germline lookup yields CDR1 DFQATT and CDR2 SNEGSKA (reference sequence). Unmatched junction bases numbered 7, after V lost 3 bases and J lost 7 bases. The CDR3 is 13 residues long. Written as DNA, the CDR3 is TGCAGTGCTAGTTTTCAGGGGGCGGCTGGCTACACCTTC. It encodes CSASFQGAAGYTF.

The rearrangement joins TRBV10-3 to TRBJ2-2; no clear D. This CDR3 spans 13 amino acids. The V end lost 4 bases, the J end lost 5 bases, and 8 bases lay between the germline ends. Germline-derived CDR1 and CDR2 are ENHRY and SYGVKD. The CDR3 loop reads CAISGQRTGELFF. The CDR3 DNA is TGTGCCATCAGTGGGCAGAGAACCGGGGAGCTGTTTTTT.

The V and J genes are TRBV11-3 and TRBJ2-1; 10 positions agree with TRBD1. The CDR3 length is 14 residues. CDR1 and CDR2 (germline): SGHNT, YENEEA. V shed 0 bases and J 12 bases; nucleotides not matched to a gene: 5. CDR3 sequence reads: CASSLEGTGVGQFF. The CDR3 bases are TGTGCCAGCAGCTTAGAGGGGACAGGGGTTGGGCAGTTCTTC.

In this sample, this clonotype turned up many times. This chain uses TRBV29-1 with TRBJ2-4; D remains ambiguous. V was cut by 7 bases and J by 5 bases, with 9 bases left in between. This CDR3 has 11 residues. Germline lookup yields CDR1 SQVTM and CDR2 ANQGSEA. CDR3 sequence reads: CSATVQNIQYF. The DNA of the CDR3 is TGCAGCGCTACTGTACAAAACATTCAGTACTTC.

V and J are TRBV20-1 and TRBJ2-1, with D perhaps TRBD1 (7 bases). Germline V gene lookup returns CDR1 DFQATT and CDR2 SNEGSKA (reference sequence). V gave up 6 bases and J gave up 7 bases, with 22 bases separating them. The CDR3 loop spans 15 amino acids. The CDR3 region is CSATGDRGEVNEQFF. DNA for the CDR3: TGCAGTGCCACCGGGGACAGAGGGGAGGTAAATGAGCAGTTCTTC.

This clonotype was observed many times. V is TRBV5-6 and J is TRBJ2-4; 9 bases match TRBD1. CDR3 size: 14 residues. The V and J ends lost 4 bases and 8 bases, in that order; junction bases with no gene match: 7. Germline V gene sequence: CDR1 SGHDT, CDR2 YYEEEE. The CDR3 DNA is TGTGCCAGCAGCACGCCGGGACAGGGCGACATTCAGTACTTC. This gives the protein CASSTPGQGDIQYF.